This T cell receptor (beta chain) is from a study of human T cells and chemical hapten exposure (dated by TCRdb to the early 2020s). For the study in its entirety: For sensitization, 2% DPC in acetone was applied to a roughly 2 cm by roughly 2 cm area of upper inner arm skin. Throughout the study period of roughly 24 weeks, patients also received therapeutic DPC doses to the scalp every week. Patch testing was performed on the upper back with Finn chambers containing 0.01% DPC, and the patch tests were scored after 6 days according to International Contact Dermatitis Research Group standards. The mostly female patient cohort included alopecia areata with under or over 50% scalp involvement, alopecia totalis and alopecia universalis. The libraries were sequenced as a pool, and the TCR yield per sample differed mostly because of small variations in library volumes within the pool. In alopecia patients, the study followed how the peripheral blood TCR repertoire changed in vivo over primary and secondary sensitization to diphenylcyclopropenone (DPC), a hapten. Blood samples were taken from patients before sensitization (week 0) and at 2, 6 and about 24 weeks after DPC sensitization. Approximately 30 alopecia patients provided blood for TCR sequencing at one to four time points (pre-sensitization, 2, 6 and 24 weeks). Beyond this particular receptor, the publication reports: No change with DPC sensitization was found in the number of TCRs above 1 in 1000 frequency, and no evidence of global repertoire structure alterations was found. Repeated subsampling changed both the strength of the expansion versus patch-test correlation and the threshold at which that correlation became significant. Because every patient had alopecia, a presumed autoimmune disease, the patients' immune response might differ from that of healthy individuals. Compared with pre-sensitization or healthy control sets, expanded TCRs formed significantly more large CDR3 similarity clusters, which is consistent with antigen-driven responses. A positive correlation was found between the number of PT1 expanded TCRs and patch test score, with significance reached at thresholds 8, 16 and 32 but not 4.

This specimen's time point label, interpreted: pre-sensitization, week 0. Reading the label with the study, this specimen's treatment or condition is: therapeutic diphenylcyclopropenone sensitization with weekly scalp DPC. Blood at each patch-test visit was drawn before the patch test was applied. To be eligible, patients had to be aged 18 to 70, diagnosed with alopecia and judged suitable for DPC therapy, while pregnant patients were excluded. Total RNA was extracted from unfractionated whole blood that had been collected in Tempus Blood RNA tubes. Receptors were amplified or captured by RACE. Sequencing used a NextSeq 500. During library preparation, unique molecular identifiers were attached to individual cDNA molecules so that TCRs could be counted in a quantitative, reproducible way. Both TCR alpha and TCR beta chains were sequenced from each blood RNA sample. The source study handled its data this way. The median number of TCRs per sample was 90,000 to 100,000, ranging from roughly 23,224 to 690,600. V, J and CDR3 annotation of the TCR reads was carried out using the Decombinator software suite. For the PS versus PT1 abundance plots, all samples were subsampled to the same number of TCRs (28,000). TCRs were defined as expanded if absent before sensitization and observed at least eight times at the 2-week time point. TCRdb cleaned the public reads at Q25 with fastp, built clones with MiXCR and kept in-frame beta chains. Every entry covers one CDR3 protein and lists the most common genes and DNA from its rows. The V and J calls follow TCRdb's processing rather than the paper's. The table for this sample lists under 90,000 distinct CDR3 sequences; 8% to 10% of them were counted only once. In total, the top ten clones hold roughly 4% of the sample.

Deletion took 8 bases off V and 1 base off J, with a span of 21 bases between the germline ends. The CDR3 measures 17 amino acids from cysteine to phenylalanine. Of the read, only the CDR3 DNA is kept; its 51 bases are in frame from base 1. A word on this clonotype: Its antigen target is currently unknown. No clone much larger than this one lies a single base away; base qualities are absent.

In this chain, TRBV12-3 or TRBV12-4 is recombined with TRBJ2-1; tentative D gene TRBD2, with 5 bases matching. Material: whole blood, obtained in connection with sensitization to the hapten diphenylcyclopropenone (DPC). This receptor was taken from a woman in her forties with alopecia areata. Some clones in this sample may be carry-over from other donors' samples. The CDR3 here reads CASVRAQADLSYNEQFF. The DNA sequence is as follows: TGTGCCAGCGTACGCGCCCAAGCGGACCTTTCCTACAATGAGCAGTTCTTC.